The following is a TCR beta chain sequence with its context. This entry comes from a study of blood T cell repertoires in COVID-19. Across the whole study: From the United States, Italy and Spain came samples of acute and convalescent COVID-19.

CDR3 length: 14 amino acids. The germline V gene has CDR1 SGHAT and CDR2 FQNNGV. V dropped 2 bases and J dropped 5 bases, with 9 bases sitting between them. Sequenced by immunoSEQ multiplex PCR; TCRdb stores in-frame clones only, minus some. Among a few hundred thousand clones listed, more than 85% were seen once. The sequence was collected from a person between 18 and 35 years old with COVID-19, enrolled during active disease. V is TRBV11-2 and J is TRBJ1-4; D remains unclear. The sample consisted of peripheral blood. The CDR3 region is CASSLNSQNEKLFF. The CDR3 coding sequence is TGTGCCAGCAGCTTAAACAGCCAGAATGAAAAACTGTTTTTT.